The 9 T cell receptor beta chains listed next were all sequenced from one sample in a study of cytomegalovirus exposure and HLA in healthy donors. Primers included in the PCR were 60 Vbeta and 13 Jbeta primers. This table comes from immunoSEQ multiplex PCR, and its TCRdb copy is limited to in-frame clones, with some not included. The table includes 98,000 or so clones, 78% detected once. Source material: PBMCs. These receptors all come from a woman aged 40 to 49 in good health and CMV-seronegative.

The rearrangement uses TRBV9 and TRBJ1-3, with D unclear. Germline V gene sequence: CDR1 SGDLS, CDR2 YYNGEE. Trimming left V 2 bases short and J 0 bases short, with 9 bases between. This CDR3 spans 15 amino acids. CDR3 nucleotides: TGTGCCAGCAGCGTCAGCCACAGCTCTGGAAACACCATATATTTT. Translated: CASSVSHSSGNTIYF.

This chain joins TRBV11-3 and TRBJ2-2; 9 nucleotides line up with TRBD2. The germline V gene has CDR1 SGHNT and CDR2 YENEEA. Trimming at V came to 5 bases and at J to 1 base, leaving 5 bases not matched to a gene. CDR3 length equals 16 residues. The CDR3 DNA sequence: TGTGCCAGCAGCCCCGGACTAGCGAAGAACACCGGGGAGCTGTTTTTT. This encodes CASSPGLAKNTGELFF.

This clone was seen once. This rearrangement joins TRBV7-2 to TRBJ1-5, with 7 bases identical to TRBD1. This CDR3 region has 18 residues. With V trimmed by 2 bases and J by 9 bases, 19 bases remained unmatched. Germline CDR1 SGHTA, CDR2 FQGNSA. This chain's CDR3 is CASSLRYRARTGPRPQHF. DNA of the CDR3: TGTGCCAGCAGCTTAAGGTATCGGGCCAGGACAGGCCCCCGGCCCCAGCATTTT.

V is TRBV7-2 and J is TRBJ2-1, with 9 bases matching TRBD1. Per the germline V gene, CDR1 is SGHTA and CDR2 is FQGNSA. The CDR3 is 18 residues long. Trimming cost V 1 base and J 1 base; bases outside gene matches: 8. The CDR3 region is CASSLVRSGTGSYNEQFF. In DNA, the CDR3 is TGTGCCAGCAGCTTAGTTCGGAGCGGGACAGGGTCCTACAATGAGCAGTTCTTC.

This clone was seen a single time. The chain is built from TRBV18 and TRBJ2-7, with D possibly TRBD2 on 5 matching bases. V gave up 0 bases and J gave up 5 bases, with 17 bases separating them. This CDR3 has 16 residues. Germline V CDR1 and CDR2: KGHSH, LQKENI. The CDR3 loop is CASSPPGWGNSDEQYF. Written as DNA, the CDR3 is TGTGCCAGCTCACCACCAGGCTGGGGTAATAGCGACGAGCAGTACTTC.

This clone was observed a few times. The chain combines TRBV6-5 with TRBJ1-1; the match to TRBD1 covers 8 bases. CDR1 MNHEY and CDR2 SVGAGI come from the germline V gene. This CDR3 comprises 15 residues. V shed 5 bases and J 3 bases; nucleotides not matched to a gene: 8. The CDR3 region is CASSLQDRAHTEAFF. The CDR3 DNA sequence: TGTGCCAGCAGTCTACAGGACAGGGCGCACACTGAAGCTTTCTTT.

The gene calls are TRBV20-1 and TRBJ2-1; possibly TRBD2 for D (6 bases). V lost 6 bases and J 9 bases, leaving 12 bases between the germline ends. The CDR3 spans 11 residues. The germline V gene encodes CDR1 DFQATT and CDR2 SNEGSKA (reference sequence). CDR3 coding DNA: TGCAGTGCCCCTCGGGGGAGTGAGCAGTTCTTC. As protein: CSAPRGSEQFF.

The chain joins TRBV27 to TRBJ2-3; 7 nucleotides match TRBD2. Trimming took 1 base from V and 1 from J; bases not matched to a gene: 5. This CDR3 has 16 residues. Germline V lookup: CDR1 MNHEY, CDR2 SMNVEV (reference sequence). CDR3 DNA: TGTGCCAGCAGTTTATGGGGGGGAGCGGGCACAGATACGCAGTATTTT. Translating it yields CASSLWGGAGTDTQYF.

The V gene is TRBV6-5, the J gene TRBJ2-2, with no clear D. Trimming took 0 bases from V and 1 from J, leaving 9 bases between them. The germline V gene encodes CDR1 MNHEY and CDR2 SVGAGI. CDR3 length equals 16 residues. This CDR3 reads CASSYSWAQNTGELFF. The CDR3 nucleotides are TGTGCCAGCAGTTACTCGTGGGCCCAGAACACCGGGGAGCTGTTTTTT.